The clone carrying this T cell receptor beta chain was found many times. Its cognate antigen is unknown. From germline, CDR1 is DFQATT and CDR2 SNEGSKA (reference sequence). Trimming pared 0 bases from V and 5 bases from J, leaving 16 bases between. The CDR3 contains 15 residues. The data belong to a study of early T cells in non-severe SARS-CoV-2 infection. Study information: The sequenced material was bulk RNA from unsorted whole blood, and its chains were unpaired. Findings and limits, study-wide: Anti-spike CD8 specificities were favored by VDJdb matching, whose results missed private and CD4 specificities.

Individual cDNA molecules were tagged with unique molecular identifiers, the study reported. From the 5' RACE reads, TCRdb called clonotypes with MiXCR, one entry per CDR3 protein. The table shows 35,000 to 40,000 distinct CDR3 sequences, with around 4.6% occurring only once. This clonotype was obtained from an adult who was a healthcare worker with PCR-confirmed SARS-CoV-2 infection or an uninfected control (not recorded which). Material for sequencing was whole blood. This sequence joins TRBV20-1 and TRBJ2-5; the D gene is possibly TRBD2 (7 bases). DNA for the CDR3: TGCAGTGCTAGAGATCCCGGGGGGCCCATCGAGACCCAGTACTTC. Translating gives CSARDPGGPIETQYF.